This T cell receptor beta chain was recorded in a study of T-cell memory formation after mild COVID-19. Study findings and constraints: Specificity for SARS-CoV-2 was not confirmed among the second-wave clones peaking on day 37.

TCRdb recomputed calls from the 5' RACE reads with MiXCR, one row per CDR3 protein. The sample holds about 320,000 distinct CDR3 sequences, about 13% seen once. This CDR3 contains 14 residues. V was pared by 3 bases and J by 10 bases, with 17 bases between. CDR1 is MGHRA, CDR2 YSYEKL, per germline. The sample holds a few counts of this clonotype. What it binds is unknown. V is TRBV4-1 and J is TRBJ2-3; no clear D gene. Sequenced material: PBMCs or a T cell subset sorted from them (not recorded which). The TCR comes from a man between 18 and 35 years old who had mild COVID-19 (a few samples of this study predate the infection). Cell type and time point are not known. The CDR3 DNA sequence: TGCGCCAGCAGCCAGGCTACGGGCTTTCGTTCGCAGTATTTT. It specifies CASSQATGFRSQYF.